One and the same sample provided the 20 T cell receptor beta chains below, sequenced in a study of T cell repertoires in ileal Crohn's disease. Only in-frame clones appear in the TCRdb table, and some are missing; sequencing was by immunoSEQ multiplex PCR. Here the sample spans thousands of clones, less than 80% being singletons. The specimen was ileal tissue. The receptors come from an adult with Crohn's disease.

As regards this clone: The sample has other DNA sequences that encode this CDR3 too. The chain employs TRBV5-4 and TRBJ2-1; D perhaps matches TRBD1 (5 bases). The CDR3 runs to 14 residues. CDR1 SGHNT and CDR2 YYREEE come from the germline V gene (reference sequence). V was cut by 3 bases and J by 1 base, with 8 bases left in between. Here the CDR3 reads CASSSSGSYNEQFF. CDR3 nucleotide sequence: TGTGCCAGCAGCTCCTCAGGGTCCTACAATGAGCAGTTCTTC.

The chain uses TRBV9 and TRBJ2-1; 7 bases line up with TRBD2. Germline loops: CDR1 SGDLS, CDR2 YYNGEE. The CDR3 extends over 15 amino acids. Trimming removed 6 bases from V and 0 bases from J; junction bases left unmatched: 6. The CDR3 nucleotides read TGTGCCAGCACCAATGGCGGGAGCTCCTACAATGAGCAGTTCTTC. It is translated as CASTNGGSSYNEQFF. The full variable domain, in which reference TRBV9 and TRBJ2-1 provide the parts outside the CDR3, is DSGVTQTPKHLITATGQRVTLRCSPRSGDLSVYWYQQSLDQGLQFLIQYYNGEERAKGNILERFSAQQFPDLHSELNLSSLELGDSALYFCASTNGGSSYNEQFFGPGTRLTVL.

This clone was seen once. The J gene is TRBJ2-7, the V gene TRBV6-5, with D perhaps TRBD2 (6 bases). Trimming removed 2 bases from V and 4 bases from J, with 15 bases in between. The CDR3 length is 15 residues. The germline gives CDR1 MNHEY, CDR2 SVGAGI. CDR3: CASSYAGISPYEQYF. CDR3 nucleotide sequence: TGTGCCAGCAGTTACGCGGGGATATCCCCTTACGAGCAGTACTTC.

This chain connects TRBV7-2 to TRBJ1-2; possibly TRBD1 for D (5 bases). The V end lost 3 bases, the J end lost 0 bases, and 20 bases lay between the germline ends. Germline loops: CDR1 SGHTA, CDR2 FQGNSA. CDR3 length: 18 amino acids. CDR3 residues: CASSFGGLVSITNYGYTF. The CDR3 nucleotides read TGTGCCAGCAGCTTCGGGGGGTTGGTCAGCATCACTAACTATGGCTACACCTTC.

J is TRBJ2-1 and V is TRBV14; 7 bases match TRBD1. The CDR3 has 15 residues. Looked up from germline, CDR1 is SGHDN and CDR2 is FVKESK. With 2 bases clipped from V and 7 bases from J, the junction kept 8 bases outside the gene matches. The CDR3 nucleotides are TGTGCCAGCAGCCAACCAGGGACAGTGGGGAATGAGCAGTTCTTC. This gives the protein CASSQPGTVGNEQFF. Full variable domain (remainder filled in from reference TRBV14 and TRBJ2-1): EAGVTQFPSHSVIEKGQTVTLRCDPISGHDNLYWYRRVMGKEIKFLLHFVKESKQDESGMPNNRFLAERTGGTYSTLKVQPAELEDSGVYFCASSQPGTVGNEQFFGPGTRLTVL.

The V call is TRBV28, the J call TRBJ2-1; 11 nucleotides match TRBD1. CDR3 size: 16 residues. Trimming took 6 bases from V and 8 from J; bases not matched to a gene: 12. The germline V gene has CDR1 MDHEN and CDR2 SYDVKM. The CDR3 DNA reads TGTGCCAGCAGGGGCACCGGGACAGGGGGGATCTATGAGCAGTTCTTC. This encodes CASRGTGTGGIYEQFF.

This chain connects TRBV7-3 to TRBJ1-1; D is undetermined. The CDR3 is made up of 13 amino acids. The V end lost 5 bases, the J end lost 0 bases, and 7 bases lay between the germline ends. Germline V gives CDR1 SGHTA, CDR2 FQGTGA. CDR3 nucleotide sequence: TGTGCCAGCAGCCTAGTTATGAACACTGAAGCTTTCTTT. Residues: CASSLVMNTEAFF.

In its sample, this clone was seen once. V gene TRBV5-6 combines with J gene TRBJ1-1, with 8 bases fitting TRBD1. Trimming removed 5 bases from V and 0 bases from J; junction bases left unmatched: 6. Germline lookup yields CDR1 SGHDT and CDR2 YYEEEE. This CDR3 has 15 amino acids. The CDR3 reads CASRGTGNLNTEAFF. The CDR3 DNA is TGTGCCAGCAGAGGGACAGGCAATTTGAACACTGAAGCTTTCTTT.

This chain links TRBV29-1 with TRBJ1-2; TRBD1 matches at 8 bases. Germline CDR1 and CDR2: SQVTM and ANQGSEA. Trimming cost V 3 bases and J 8 bases; bases outside gene matches: 20. The CDR3 runs 17 residues. In DNA form, the CDR3 reads TGCAGCGTTGACGACGCACTCCTTACAGGGGGGGTACGGGGCTACACCTTC. Translation gives CSVDDALLTGGVRGYTF.

This chain links TRBV19 with TRBJ2-5; 8 nucleotides match TRBD2. The germline V gene has CDR1 LNHDA and CDR2 SQIVND (reference sequence). Trimming removed 6 bases from V and 5 bases from J; junction bases left unmatched: 11. The CDR3 length is 15 residues. The CDR3 DNA follows: TGTGCCAGTAGCGGGACGGGAGGGGTCGTTGAGACCCAGTACTTC. Its translation is CASSGTGGVVETQYF.

The chain employs TRBV6-5 and TRBJ2-2; tentative D call: TRBD2 (7 bases). Deletions cut 0 bases from V and 6 bases from J, with 11 bases between. Germline V lookup: CDR1 MNHEY, CDR2 SVGAGI. The CDR3 sequence is 15 residues long. CDR3 nucleotides: TGTGCCAGCAGTTACTCAGGGGGGGGAGCCGGGGAGCTGTTTTTT. It yields the protein CASSYSGGGAGELFF.

This clone was seen once. The chain carries TRBV27 and TRBJ1-6; 9 bases are shared with TRBD1. The germline CDR1 and CDR2 sequences are MNHEY and SMNVEV (reference sequence). The length of the CDR3 is 21 residues. V trimming: 4 bases; J trimming: 3 bases; junction bases outside the gene matches: 19. In nucleotides, the CDR3 is TGTGCCAGCAGTTCTTTCCTCTTGACAGGGGGTTCTTACTACTATAATTCACCCCTCCACTTT. Translated: CASSSFLLTGGSYYYNSPLHF.

V and J are TRBV11-3 and TRBJ2-2; TRBD2 aligns across 9 bases. With V trimmed by 0 bases and J by 7 bases, 6 bases remained unmatched. The CDR3 covers 16 residues. Germline CDR1 reads SGHNT; CDR2 reads YENEEA. The CDR3: CASSLETSGSHGELFF. CDR3 DNA: TGTGCCAGCAGCTTAGAAACTAGCGGGTCGCACGGGGAGCTGTTTTTT.

The CDR3 region is CAYGTALISNTGELFF. In nucleotides, the CDR3 is TGTGCCTACGGGACAGCCCTGATATCGAACACCGGGGAGCTGTTTTTT. This chain connects TRBV30 to TRBJ2-2; 7 bases align to TRBD1. Germline loops: CDR1 GTSNPN, CDR2 SVGIG (reference sequence). The CDR3 has 16 amino acids. J lost 0 bases, V lost 7 bases, and 11 bases had no gene match.

This chain joins TRBV9 and TRBJ2-7; a weak D match, TRBD1 (6 bases). Germline lookup yields CDR1 SGDLS and CDR2 YYNGEE. V was cut by 0 bases and J by 1 base, with 20 bases left in between. The CDR3 has 18 amino acids. The CDR3 bases are TGTGCCAGCAGCGTAGCTACGACAGGTCGACTTGGGTCCTACGAGCAGTACTTC. This sequence encodes CASSVATTGRLGSYEQYF.

J is TRBJ2-1 and V is TRBV11-1; TRBD2 agrees at 13 bases. The V and J ends lost 5 bases and 7 bases, in that order; junction bases with no gene match: 5. Per the germline V gene, CDR1 is SGHAT and CDR2 is FQDESV (reference sequence). The CDR3 totals 15 residues. The DNA for the CDR3 is TGTGCCAGCAGCGGACTAGCGGGAGTCTTGAATGAGCAGTTCTTC. This translates into CASSGLAGVLNEQFF.

The J gene is TRBJ1-5, the V gene TRBV15, with 12 bases fitting TRBD1. The trim removed 5 bases at V and 5 bases at J, leaving 4 bases unmatched. Germline loops: CDR1 LNHNV, CDR2 YYDKDF (reference sequence). This CDR3 comprises 15 residues. This chain's CDR3 is CATSGDRGRHQPQHF. The CDR3 DNA is TGTGCCACCAGCGGGGACAGGGGGCGCCATCAGCCCCAGCATTTT.

V usage is TRBV19 and J usage is TRBJ1-6; no definite D call. This CDR3 has 15 amino acids. CDR1 and CDR2 from the germline V gene are LNHDA and SQIVND (reference sequence). V was trimmed by 2 bases and J by 11 bases, leaving 16 bases between them. The CDR3 here is CASSIHEGSRTPLHF. In DNA form, the CDR3 reads TGTGCCAGTAGTATACATGAGGGTTCACGGACACCCCTCCACTTT.

The V gene is TRBV6-5, the J gene TRBJ2-7; 7 bases agree with TRBD2. This CDR3 is 15 amino acids long. V dropped 2 bases and J dropped 6; count of bases not matched to a gene: 10. CDR1 and CDR2 from the germline V gene are MNHEY and SVGAGI. CDR3 loop: CASSYGGGVRGEQYF. The DNA for the CDR3 is TGTGCCAGCAGTTACGGGGGAGGGGTGCGTGGCGAGCAGTACTTC.

This sequence joins TRBV10-3 and TRBJ2-3, with a weak D call TRBD2 (5 bases). V lost 6 bases, J lost 1 base, and 8 bases lay in between. The length of the CDR3 is 13 residues. Germline V gives CDR1 ENHRY, CDR2 SYGVKD. CDR3 DNA: TGTGCCATCAGGGATAGCGGCACAGATACGCAGTATTTT. Translation: CAIRDSGTDTQYF.